The clone carrying this TCR beta chain appeared many times. Its antigen is undetermined. Extraction also yielded germline DNA, while blood RNA was obtained from unsorted whole blood. Patients in the cohort were treatment-naive and living with chronic HBV infection. With a constant-region primer, TCR beta cDNA was made from 450 to 550 ng of total RNA. ARM-PCR, slightly modified, supplied the TCR beta libraries through three nested multiplex PCR rounds. One entry per CDR3 protein results from TCRdb running MiXCR on the multiplex PCR reads. The sample has approximately 340,000 distinct CDR3 sequences; roughly 61% are singletons. The data were taken from a study of tumor-infiltrating lymphocytes in primary liver carcinoma. As for the study in general: Patients were men and women aged 30 to 69 years.

Study-wide points: Significantly greater top-250-clone fractions characterized tumors relative to blood (p = 0.039). Lower overlap was observed for tumor-adjacent and tumor-blood pairs relative to tumor region pairs.

The sequenced sample was peripheral blood. This TCR was sampled from a man aged 35 to 55 with primary liver carcinoma and hepatitis B virus infection.

CDR3 residues: CALSAGVGNYGYTF. CDR3 coding DNA: TGTGCCCTCTCGGCGGGGGTAGGGAACTATGGCTACACCTTC. This chain connects TRBV10-3 to TRBJ1-2; perhaps TRBD1 as D (5 bases). The germline CDR1 and CDR2 sequences are ENHRY and SYGVKD. CDR3 length: 14 residues. The ends were cut back, 11 bases at V and 2 bases at J, with 18 bases in the middle.